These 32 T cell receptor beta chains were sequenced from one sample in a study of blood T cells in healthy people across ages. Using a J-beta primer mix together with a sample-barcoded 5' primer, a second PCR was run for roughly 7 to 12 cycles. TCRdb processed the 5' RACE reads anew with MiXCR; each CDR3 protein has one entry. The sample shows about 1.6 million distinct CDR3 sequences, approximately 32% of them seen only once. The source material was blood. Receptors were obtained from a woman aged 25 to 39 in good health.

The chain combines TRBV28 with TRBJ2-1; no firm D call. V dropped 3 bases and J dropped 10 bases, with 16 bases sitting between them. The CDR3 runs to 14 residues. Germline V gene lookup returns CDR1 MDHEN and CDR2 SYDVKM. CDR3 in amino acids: CASSLHGSGREQFF. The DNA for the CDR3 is TGTGCCAGCAGTTTGCATGGGTCTGGTCGGGAGCAGTTCTTC.

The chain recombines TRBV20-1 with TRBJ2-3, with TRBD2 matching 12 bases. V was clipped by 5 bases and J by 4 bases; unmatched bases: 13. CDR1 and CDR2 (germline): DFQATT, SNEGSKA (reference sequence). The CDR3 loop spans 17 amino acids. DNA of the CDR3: TGCAGTGCTTCCCTCTCGACTAGCGGGAGAAGGTCAGATACGCAGTATTTT. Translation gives CSASLSTSGRRSDTQYF.

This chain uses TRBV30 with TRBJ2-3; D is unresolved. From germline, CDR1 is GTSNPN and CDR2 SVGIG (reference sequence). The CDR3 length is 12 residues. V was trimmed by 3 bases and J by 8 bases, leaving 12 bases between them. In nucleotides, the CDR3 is TGTGCCTGGAGCTCAACCCCCGCTACGCAGTATTTT. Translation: CAWSSTPATQYF.

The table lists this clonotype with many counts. In DNA form, the CDR3 reads TGCGCCAGCAGCCAAGTATTGGTGGAGGAGCAGTACTTC. Translation gives CASSQVLVEEQYF. V usage is TRBV4-1 and J usage is TRBJ2-7; D is undetermined. CDR1 is MGHRA and CDR2 is YSYEKL in the germline V gene. V was clipped by 1 base and J by 7 bases, with 11 bases between them. This CDR3 has 13 amino acids.

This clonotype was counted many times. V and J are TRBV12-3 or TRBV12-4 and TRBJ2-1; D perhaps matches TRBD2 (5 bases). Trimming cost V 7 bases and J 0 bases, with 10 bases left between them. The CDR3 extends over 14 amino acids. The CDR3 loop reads CASTAGTSYNEQFF. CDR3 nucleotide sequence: TGTGCCAGCACGGCGGGTACCTCCTACAATGAGCAGTTCTTC.

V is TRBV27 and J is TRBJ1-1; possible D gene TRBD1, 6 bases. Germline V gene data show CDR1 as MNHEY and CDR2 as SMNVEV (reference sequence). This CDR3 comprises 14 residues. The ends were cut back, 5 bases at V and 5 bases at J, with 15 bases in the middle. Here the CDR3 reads CASSAWTDPTEAFF. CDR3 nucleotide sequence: TGTGCCAGCAGTGCCTGGACAGATCCTACTGAAGCTTTCTTT.

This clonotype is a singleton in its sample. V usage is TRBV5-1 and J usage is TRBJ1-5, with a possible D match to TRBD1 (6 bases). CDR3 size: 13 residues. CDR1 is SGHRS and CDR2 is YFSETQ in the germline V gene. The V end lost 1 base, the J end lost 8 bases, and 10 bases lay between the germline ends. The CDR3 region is CASSLTGIEPQHF. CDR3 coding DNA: TGCGCCAGCAGCTTGACAGGGATTGAGCCCCAGCATTTT.

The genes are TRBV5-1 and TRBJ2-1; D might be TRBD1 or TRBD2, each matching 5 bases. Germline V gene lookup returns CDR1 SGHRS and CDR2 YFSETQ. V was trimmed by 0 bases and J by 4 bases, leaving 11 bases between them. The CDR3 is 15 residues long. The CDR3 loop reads CASSLEGTEYNEQFF. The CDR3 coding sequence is TGCGCCAGCAGCTTGGAGGGGACGGAATACAATGAGCAGTTCTTC.

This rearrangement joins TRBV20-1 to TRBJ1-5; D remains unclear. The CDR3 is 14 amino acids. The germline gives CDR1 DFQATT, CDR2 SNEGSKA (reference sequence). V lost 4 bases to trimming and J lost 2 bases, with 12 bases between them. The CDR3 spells CSAMVGPGNQPQHF. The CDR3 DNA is TGCAGTGCTATGGTAGGGCCTGGCAATCAGCCCCAGCATTTT.

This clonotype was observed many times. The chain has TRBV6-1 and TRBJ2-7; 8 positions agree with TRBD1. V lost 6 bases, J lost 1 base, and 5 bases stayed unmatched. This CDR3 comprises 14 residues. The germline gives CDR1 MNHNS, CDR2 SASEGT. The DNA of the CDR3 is TGTGCCAGCAGCTCGGACAGGGATTCCTACGAGCAGTACTTC. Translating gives CASSSDRDSYEQYF.

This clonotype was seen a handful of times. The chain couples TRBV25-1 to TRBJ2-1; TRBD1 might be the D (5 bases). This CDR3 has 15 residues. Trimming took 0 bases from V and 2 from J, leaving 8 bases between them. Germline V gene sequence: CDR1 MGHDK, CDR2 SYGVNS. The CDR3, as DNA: TGTGCCAGCAGTGAATATGACAGCACCTACAATGAGCAGTTCTTC. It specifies CASSEYDSTYNEQFF.

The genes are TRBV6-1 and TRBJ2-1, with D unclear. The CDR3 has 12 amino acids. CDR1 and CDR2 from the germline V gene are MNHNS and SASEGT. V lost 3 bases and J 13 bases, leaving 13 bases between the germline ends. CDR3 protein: CASSDHLETQFF. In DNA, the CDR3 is TGTGCCAGCAGTGACCACTTGGAGACCCAGTTCTTC.

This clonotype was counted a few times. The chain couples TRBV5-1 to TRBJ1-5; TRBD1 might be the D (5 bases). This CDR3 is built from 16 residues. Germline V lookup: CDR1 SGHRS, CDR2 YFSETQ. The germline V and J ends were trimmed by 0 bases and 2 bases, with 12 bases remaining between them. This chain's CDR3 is CASSLGTGPGNQPQHF. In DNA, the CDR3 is TGCGCCAGCAGCTTGGGGACGGGACCGGGCAATCAGCCCCAGCATTTT.

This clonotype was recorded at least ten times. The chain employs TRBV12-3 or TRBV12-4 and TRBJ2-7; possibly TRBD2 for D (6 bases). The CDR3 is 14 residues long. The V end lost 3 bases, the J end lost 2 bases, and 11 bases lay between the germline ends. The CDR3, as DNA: TGTGCCAGCAGTTTCGGGGGACGAACCTACGAGCAGTACTTC. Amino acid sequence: CASSFGGRTYEQYF.

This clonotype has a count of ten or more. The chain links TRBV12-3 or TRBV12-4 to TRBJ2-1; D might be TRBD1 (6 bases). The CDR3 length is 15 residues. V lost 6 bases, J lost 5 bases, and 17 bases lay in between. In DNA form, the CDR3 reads TGTGCCAGCAGGGAAACAGGGACCGTTCACAATGAGCAGTTCTTC. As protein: CASRETGTVHNEQFF.

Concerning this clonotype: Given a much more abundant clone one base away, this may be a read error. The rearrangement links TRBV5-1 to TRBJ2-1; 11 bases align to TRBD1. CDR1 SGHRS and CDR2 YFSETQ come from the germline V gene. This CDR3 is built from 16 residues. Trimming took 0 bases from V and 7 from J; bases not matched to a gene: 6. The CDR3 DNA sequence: TGCGCCAGCAGCTTGGCCGGGACAGGGGGTTTGAATGAGCAGTTCTTC. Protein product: CASSLAGTGGLNEQFF.

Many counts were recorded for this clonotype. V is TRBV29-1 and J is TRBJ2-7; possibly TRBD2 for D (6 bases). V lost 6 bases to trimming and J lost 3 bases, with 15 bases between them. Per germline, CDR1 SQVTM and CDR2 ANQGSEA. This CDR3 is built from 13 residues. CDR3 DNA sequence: TGCAGCGTAGCCCGCGAGGGAGGCTACGAGCAGTACTTC. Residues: CSVAREGGYEQYF.

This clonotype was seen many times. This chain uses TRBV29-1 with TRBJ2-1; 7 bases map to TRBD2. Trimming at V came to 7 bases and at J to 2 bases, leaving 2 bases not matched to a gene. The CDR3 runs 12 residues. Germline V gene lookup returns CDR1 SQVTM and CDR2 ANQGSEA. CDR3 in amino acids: CSGAGAYNEQFF. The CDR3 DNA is TGCAGCGGTGCGGGAGCCTACAATGAGCAGTTCTTC.

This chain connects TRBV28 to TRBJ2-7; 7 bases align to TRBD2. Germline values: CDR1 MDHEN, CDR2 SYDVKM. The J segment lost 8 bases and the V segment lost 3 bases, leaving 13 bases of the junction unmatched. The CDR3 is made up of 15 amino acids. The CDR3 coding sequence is TGTGCCAGCAGTTTGGGATCGAGCGGGGTGGAACAGCAGTACTTC. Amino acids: CASSLGSSGVEQQYF.

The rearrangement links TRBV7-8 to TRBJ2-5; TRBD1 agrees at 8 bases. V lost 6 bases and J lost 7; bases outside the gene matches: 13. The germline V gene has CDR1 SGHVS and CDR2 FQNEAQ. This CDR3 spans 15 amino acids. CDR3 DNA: TGTGCCAGCAGTTCCTCCTCAGGGGGCCTGGGGACCCAGTACTTC. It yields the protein CASSSSSGGLGTQYF.

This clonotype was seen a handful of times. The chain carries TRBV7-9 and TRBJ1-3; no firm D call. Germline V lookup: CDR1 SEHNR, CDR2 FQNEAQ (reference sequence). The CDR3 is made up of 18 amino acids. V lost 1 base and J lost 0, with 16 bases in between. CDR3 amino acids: CASSLGFPGPSSGNTIYF. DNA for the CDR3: TGTGCCAGCAGCTTAGGGTTCCCGGGCCCGAGCTCTGGAAACACCATATATTTT.

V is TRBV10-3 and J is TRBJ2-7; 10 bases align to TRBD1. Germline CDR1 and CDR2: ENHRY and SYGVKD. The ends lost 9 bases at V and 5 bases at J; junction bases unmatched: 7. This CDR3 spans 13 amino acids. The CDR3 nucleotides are TGTGCCATTACCGGGACAGGGGATAACGAGCAGTACTTC. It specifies CAITGTGDNEQYF.

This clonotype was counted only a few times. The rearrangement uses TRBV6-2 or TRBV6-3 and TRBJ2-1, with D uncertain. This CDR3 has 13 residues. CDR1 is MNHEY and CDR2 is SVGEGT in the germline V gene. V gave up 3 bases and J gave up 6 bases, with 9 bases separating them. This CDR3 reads CASSYGPGNEQFF. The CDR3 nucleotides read TGTGCCAGCAGTTATGGACCGGGCAATGAGCAGTTCTTC.

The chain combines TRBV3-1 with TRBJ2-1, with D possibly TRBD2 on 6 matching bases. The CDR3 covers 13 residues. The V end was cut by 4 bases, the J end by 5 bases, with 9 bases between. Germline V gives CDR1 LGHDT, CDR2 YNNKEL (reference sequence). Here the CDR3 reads CASSLLANNEQFF. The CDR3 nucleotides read TGTGCCAGCAGCCTCCTAGCGAACAATGAGCAGTTCTTC.

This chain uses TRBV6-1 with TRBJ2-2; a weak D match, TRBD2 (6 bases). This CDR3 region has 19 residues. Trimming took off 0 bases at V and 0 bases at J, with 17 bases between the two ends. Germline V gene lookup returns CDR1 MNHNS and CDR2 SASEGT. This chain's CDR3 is CASSEARLPGLSNTGELFF. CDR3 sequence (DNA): TGTGCCAGCAGTGAAGCGCGTCTACCGGGACTCTCGAACACCGGGGAGCTGTTTTTT.

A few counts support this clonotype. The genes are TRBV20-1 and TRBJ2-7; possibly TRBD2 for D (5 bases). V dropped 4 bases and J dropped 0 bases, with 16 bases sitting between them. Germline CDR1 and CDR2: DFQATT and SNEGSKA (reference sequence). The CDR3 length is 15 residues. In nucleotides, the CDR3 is TGCAGTGCTAAAGGACTTGCCCACGCCTCCTACGAGCAGTACTTC. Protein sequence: CSAKGLAHASYEQYF.

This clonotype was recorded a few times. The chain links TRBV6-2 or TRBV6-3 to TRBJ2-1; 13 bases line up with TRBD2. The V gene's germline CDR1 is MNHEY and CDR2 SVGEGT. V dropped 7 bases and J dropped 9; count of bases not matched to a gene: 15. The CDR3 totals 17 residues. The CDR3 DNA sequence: TGTGCCAGCACTCCCCCCGTGGGACTAGCGGGGTTCCGTGAGCAGTTCTTC. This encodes CASTPPVGLAGFREQFF.

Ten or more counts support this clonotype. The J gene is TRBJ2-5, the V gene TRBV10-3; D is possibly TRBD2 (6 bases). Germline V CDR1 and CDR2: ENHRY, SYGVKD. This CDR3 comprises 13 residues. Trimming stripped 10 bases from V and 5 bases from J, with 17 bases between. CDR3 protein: CATAGPLSETQYF. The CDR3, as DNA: TGTGCCACCGCGGGACCCCTCTCGGAGACCCAGTACTTC.

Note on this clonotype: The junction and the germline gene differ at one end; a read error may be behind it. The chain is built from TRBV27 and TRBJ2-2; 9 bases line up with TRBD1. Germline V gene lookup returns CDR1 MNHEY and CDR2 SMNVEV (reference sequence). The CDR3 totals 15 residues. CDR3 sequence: CASTSGTGNTGEQFF. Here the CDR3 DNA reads TGTGCCAGCACCTCAGGGACAGGGAACACCGGGGAGCAGTTTTTT.

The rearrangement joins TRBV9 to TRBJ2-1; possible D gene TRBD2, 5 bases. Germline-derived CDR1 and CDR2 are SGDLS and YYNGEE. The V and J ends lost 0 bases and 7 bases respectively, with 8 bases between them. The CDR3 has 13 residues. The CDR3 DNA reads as TGTGCCAGCAGCGTAGATCAGCGGAATGAGCAGTTCTTC. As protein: CASSVDQRNEQFF.

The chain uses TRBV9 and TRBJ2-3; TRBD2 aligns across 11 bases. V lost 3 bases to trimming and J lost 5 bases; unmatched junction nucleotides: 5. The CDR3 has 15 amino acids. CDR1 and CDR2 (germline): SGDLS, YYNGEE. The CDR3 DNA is TGTGCCAGCAGCGGTAGCGGGGGGGCACTAGATACGCAGTATTTT. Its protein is CASSGSGGALDTQYF.

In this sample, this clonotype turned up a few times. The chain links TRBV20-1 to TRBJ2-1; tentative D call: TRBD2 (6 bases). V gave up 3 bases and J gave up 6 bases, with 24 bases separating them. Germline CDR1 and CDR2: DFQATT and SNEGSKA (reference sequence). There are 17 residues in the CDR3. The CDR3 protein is CSARRGGSVARANEQFF. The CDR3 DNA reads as TGCAGTGCTAGGCGGGGTGGGTCGGTAGCTAGGGCCAATGAGCAGTTCTTC.